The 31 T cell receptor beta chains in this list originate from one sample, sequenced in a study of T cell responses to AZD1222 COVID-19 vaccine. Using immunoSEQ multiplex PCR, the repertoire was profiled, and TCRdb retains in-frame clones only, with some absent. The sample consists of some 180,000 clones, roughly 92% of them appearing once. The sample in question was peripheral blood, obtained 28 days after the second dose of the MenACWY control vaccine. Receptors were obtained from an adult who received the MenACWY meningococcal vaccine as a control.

The DNA of the CDR3 is TGTGCCAGCAGCTTTCGTATAGCGCCCTACGAGCAGTACTTC. It encodes CASSFRIAPYEQYF. This chain uses TRBV7-8 with TRBJ2-7, with D maybe TRBD2 (5 bases). The CDR3 loop spans 14 amino acids. Germline CDR1 and CDR2: SGHVS and FQNEAQ. V lost 3 bases and J 2 bases, leaving 11 bases between the germline ends.

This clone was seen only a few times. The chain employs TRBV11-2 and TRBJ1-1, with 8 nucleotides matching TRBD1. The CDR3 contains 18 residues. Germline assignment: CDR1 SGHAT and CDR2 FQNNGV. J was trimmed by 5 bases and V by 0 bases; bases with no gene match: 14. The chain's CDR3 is CASSLDRGWANRGTEAFF. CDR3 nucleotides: TGTGCCAGCAGCTTAGATCGGGGCTGGGCCAACAGGGGGACTGAAGCTTTCTTT.

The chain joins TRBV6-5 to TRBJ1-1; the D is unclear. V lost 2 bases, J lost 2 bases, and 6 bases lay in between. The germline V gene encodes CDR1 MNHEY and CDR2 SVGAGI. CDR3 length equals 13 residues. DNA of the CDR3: TGTGCCAGCAGTTACACAGATAACACTGAAGCTTTCTTT. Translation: CASSYTDNTEAFF.

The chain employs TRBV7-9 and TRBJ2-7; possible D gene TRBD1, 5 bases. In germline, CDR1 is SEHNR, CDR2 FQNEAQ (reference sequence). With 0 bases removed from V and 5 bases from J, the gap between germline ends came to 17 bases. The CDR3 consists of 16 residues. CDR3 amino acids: CASSLAQNWKGDEQYF. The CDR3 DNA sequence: TGTGCCAGCAGCTTAGCCCAGAATTGGAAAGGGGACGAGCAGTACTTC.

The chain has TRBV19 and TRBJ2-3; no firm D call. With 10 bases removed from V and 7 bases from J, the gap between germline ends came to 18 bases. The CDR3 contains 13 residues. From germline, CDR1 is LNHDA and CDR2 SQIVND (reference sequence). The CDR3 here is CAISNGPTNTQYF. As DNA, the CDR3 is TGTGCCATCTCAAACGGGCCCACGAATACGCAGTATTTT.

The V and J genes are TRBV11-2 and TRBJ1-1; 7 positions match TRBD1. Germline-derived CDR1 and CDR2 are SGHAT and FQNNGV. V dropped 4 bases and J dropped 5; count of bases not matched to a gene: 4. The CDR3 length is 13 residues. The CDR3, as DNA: TGTGCCAGCAGCTCAACGGGACAGACTGAAGCTTTCTTT. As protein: CASSSTGQTEAFF.

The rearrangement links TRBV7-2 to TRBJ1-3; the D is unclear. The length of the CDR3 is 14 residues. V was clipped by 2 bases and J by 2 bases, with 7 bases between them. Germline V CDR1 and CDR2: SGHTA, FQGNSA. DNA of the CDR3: TGTGCCAGCAGCTTATCGGGTGCTGGAAACACCATATATTTT. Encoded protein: CASSLSGAGNTIYF.

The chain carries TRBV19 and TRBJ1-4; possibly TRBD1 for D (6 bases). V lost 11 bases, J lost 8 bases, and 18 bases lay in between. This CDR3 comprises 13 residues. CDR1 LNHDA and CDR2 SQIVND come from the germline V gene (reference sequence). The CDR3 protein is CASQVRGVEKLFF. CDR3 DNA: TGTGCCTCCCAAGTGAGGGGGGTAGAAAAACTGTTTTTT.

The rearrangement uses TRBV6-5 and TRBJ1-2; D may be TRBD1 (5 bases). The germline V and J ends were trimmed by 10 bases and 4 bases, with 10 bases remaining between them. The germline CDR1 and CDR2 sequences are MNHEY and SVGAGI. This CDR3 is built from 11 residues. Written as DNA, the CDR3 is TGTGCCACCTCAGGGATCTATGGCTACACCTTC. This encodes CATSGIYGYTF.

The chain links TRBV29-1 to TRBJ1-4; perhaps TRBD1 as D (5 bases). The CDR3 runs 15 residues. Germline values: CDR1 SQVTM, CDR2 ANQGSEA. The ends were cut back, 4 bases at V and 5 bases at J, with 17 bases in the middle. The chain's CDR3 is CSVGVEGLNNEKLFF. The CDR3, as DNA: TGCAGCGTTGGAGTCGAGGGGCTGAACAATGAAAAACTGTTTTTT.

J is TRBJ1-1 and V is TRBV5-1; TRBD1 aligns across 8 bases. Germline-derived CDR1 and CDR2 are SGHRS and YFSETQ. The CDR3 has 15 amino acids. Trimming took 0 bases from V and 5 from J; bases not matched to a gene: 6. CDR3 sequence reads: CASSLVAGGSTEAFF. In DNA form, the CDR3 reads TGCGCCAGCAGCTTGGTTGCAGGGGGCTCAACTGAAGCTTTCTTT.

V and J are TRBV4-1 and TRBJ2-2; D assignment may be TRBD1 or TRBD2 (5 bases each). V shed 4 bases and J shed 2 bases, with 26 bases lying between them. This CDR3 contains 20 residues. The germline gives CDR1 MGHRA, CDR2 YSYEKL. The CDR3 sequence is CASSLLRGRVARPNTGELFF. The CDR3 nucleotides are TGCGCCAGCAGCCTCCTCCGGGGCCGAGTAGCTAGACCAAACACCGGGGAGCTGTTTTTT.

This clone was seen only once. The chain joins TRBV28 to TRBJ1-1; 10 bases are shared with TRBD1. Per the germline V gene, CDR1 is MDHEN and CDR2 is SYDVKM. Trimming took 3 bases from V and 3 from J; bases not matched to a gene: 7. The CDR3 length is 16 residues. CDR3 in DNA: TGTGCCAGCAGTTTCCACCCCGGGACAGGGGACACTGAAGCTTTCTTT. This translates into CASSFHPGTGDTEAFF.

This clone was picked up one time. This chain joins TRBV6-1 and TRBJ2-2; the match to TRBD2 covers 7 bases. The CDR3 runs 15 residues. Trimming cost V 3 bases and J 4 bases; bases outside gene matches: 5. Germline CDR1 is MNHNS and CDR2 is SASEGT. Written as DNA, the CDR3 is TGTGCCAGCAGTGAGGCGGGAGCGGGCACCGGGGAGCTGTTTTTT. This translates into CASSEAGAGTGELFF.

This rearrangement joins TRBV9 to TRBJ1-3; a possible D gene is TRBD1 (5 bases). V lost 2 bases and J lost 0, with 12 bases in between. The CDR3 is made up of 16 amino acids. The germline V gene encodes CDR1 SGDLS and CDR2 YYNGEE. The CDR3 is CASSVSSGSSGNTIYF. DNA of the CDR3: TGTGCCAGCAGCGTCTCTTCAGGGAGCTCTGGAAACACCATATATTTT.

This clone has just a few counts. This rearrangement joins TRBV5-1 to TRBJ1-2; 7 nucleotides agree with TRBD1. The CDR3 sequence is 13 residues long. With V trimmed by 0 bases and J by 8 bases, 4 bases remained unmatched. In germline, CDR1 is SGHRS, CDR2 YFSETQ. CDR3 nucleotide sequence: TGCGCCAGCAGCTTGGCAACAGGGGACGGCTACACCTTC. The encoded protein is CASSLATGDGYTF.

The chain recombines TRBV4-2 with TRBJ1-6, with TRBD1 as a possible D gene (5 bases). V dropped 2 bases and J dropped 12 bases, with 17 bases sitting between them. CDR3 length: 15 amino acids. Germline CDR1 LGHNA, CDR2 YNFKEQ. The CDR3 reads CASSQPGRVNQPLHF. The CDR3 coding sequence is TGTGCCAGCAGCCAACCGGGACGGGTCAATCAACCCCTCCACTTT.

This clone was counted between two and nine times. DNA for the CDR3: TGTGCCAGCATGGGCCCGAGACTAGCGGTATACAATGAGCAGTTCTTC. This gives the protein CASMGPRLAVYNEQFF. The rearrangement uses TRBV2 and TRBJ2-1; TRBD2 agrees at 9 bases. CDR1 is SNHLY, CDR2 FYNNEI, per germline. The length of the CDR3 is 16 residues. V lost 7 bases to trimming and J lost 4 bases; unmatched junction nucleotides: 11.

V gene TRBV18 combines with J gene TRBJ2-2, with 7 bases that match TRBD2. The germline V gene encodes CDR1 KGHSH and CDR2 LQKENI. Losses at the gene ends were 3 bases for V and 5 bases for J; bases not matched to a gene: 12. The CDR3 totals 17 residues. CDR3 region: CASSPSRRTGGTGELFF. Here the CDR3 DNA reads TGTGCCAGCTCACCGAGTCGCCGGACGGGGGGAACCGGGGAGCTGTTTTTT. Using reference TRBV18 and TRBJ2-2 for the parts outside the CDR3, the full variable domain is NAGVMQNPRHLVRRRGQEARLRCSPMKGHSHVYWYRQLPEEGLKFMVYLQKENIIDESGMPKERFSAEFPKEGPSILRIQQVVRGDSAAYFCASSPSRRTGGTGELFFGEGSRLTVL.

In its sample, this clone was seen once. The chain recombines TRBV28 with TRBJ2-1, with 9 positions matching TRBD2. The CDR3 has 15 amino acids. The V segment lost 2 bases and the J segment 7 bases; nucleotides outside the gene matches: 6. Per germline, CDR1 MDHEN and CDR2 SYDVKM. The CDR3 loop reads CASSLAGGNGNEQFF. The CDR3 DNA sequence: TGTGCCAGCAGTTTAGCGGGGGGGAATGGGAATGAGCAGTTCTTC.

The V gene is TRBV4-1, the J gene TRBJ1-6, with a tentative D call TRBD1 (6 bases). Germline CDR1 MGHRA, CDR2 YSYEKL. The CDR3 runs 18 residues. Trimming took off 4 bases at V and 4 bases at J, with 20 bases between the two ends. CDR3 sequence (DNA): TGCGCCAGCAGCCCCCGGGACATCTTTCTTTTTTATAATTCACCCCTCCACTTT. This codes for CASSPRDIFLFYNSPLHF.

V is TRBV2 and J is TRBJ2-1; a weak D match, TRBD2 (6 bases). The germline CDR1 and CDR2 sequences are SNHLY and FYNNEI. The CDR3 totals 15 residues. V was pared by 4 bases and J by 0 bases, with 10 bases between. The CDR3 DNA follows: TGTGCCAGCAGTGGGGGACTCAACTCCTACAATGAGCAGTTCTTC. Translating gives CASSGGLNSYNEQFF.

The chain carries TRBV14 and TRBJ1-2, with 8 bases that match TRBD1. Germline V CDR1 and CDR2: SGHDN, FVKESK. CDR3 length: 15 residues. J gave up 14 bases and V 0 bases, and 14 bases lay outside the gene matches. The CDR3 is CASSQESGGWTGSTF. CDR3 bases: TGTGCCAGCAGCCAAGAATCTGGGGGCTGGACAGGGTCTACCTTC. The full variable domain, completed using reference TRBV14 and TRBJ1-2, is EAGVTQFPSHSVIEKGQTVTLRCDPISGHDNLYWYRRVMGKEIKFLLHFVKESKQDESGMPNNRFLAERTGGTYSTLKVQPAELEDSGVYFCASSQESGGWTGSTFGSGTRLTVV.

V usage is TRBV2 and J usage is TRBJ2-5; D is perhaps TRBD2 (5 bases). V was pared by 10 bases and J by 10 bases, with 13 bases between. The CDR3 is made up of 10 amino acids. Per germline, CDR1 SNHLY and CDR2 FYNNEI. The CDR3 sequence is CAISRGIQYF. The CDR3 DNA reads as TGTGCCATCTCCAGAGGGATCCAGTACTTC.

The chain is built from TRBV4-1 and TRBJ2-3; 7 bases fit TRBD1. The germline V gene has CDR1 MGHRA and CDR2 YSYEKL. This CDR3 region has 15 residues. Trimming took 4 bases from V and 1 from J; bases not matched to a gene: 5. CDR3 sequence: CASSLGQARTDTQYF. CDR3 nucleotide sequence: TGCGCCAGCAGCCTCGGACAGGCACGCACAGATACGCAGTATTTT.

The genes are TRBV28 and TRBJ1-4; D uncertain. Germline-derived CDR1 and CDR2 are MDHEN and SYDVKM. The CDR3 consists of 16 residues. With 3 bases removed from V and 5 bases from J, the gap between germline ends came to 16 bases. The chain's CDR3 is CASSFPAVMVNEKLFF. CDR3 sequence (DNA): TGTGCCAGCAGTTTCCCTGCCGTCATGGTAAATGAAAAACTGTTTTTT. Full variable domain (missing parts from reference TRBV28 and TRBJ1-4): DVKVTQSSRYLVKRTGEKVFLECVQDMDHENMFWYRQDPGLGLRLIYFSYDVKMKEKGDIPEGYSVSREKKERFSLILESASTNQTSMYLCASSFPAVMVNEKLFFGSGTQLSVL.

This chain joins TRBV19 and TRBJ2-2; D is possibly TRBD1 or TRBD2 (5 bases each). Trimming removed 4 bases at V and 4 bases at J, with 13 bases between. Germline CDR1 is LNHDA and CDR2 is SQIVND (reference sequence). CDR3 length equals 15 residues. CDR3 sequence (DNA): TGTGCCAGTAGTACCCCCGGGGCCAGCACCGGGGAGCTGTTTTTT. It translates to CASSTPGASTGELFF.

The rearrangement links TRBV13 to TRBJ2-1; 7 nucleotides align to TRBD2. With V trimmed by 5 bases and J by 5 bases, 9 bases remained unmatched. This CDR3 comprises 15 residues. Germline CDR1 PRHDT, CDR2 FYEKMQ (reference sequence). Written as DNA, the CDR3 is TGTGCCAGCAGCGACCGGGACTATAGGGACAATGAGCAGTTCTTC. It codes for CASSDRDYRDNEQFF. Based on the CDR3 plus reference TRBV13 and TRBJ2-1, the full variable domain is AAGVIQSPRHLIKEKRETATLKCYPIPRHDTVYWYQQGPGQDPQFLISFYEKMQSDKGSIPDRFSAQQFSDYHSELNMSSLELGDSALYFCASSDRDYRDNEQFFGPGTRLTVL.

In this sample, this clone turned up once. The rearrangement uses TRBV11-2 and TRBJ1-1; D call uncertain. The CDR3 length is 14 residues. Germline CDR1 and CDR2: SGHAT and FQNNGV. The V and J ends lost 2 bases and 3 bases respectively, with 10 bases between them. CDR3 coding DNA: TGTGCCAGCAGCTTAAGGAGGGCTGACACTGAAGCTTTCTTT. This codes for CASSLRRADTEAFF.

The CDR3 region is CAWRPTGVGYTF. In nucleotides, the CDR3 is TGTGCCTGGAGGCCGACAGGGGTGGGCTACACCTTC. The chain carries TRBV30 and TRBJ1-2, with 8 bases that match TRBD1. The CDR3 consists of 12 residues. V dropped 3 bases and J dropped 8; count of bases not matched to a gene: 5. Per germline, CDR1 GTSNPN and CDR2 SVGIG (reference sequence). The variable domain in full, completed from reference TRBV30 and TRBJ1-2, reads SQTIHQWPATLVQPVGSPLSLECTVEGTSNPNLYWYRQAAGRGLQLLFYSVGIGQISSEVPQNLSASRPQDRQFILSSKKLLLSDSGFYLCAWRPTGVGYTFGSGTRLTVV.

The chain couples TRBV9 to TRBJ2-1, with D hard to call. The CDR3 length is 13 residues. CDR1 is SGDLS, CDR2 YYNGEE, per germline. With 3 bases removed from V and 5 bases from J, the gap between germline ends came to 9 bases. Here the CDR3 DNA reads TGTGCCAGCAGCGGCAGATCCAACAATGAGCAGTTCTTC. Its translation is CASSGRSNNEQFF.